A selection of T cell receptor beta chains follows, all from one sample in a study of blood T cells in healthy people across ages. Each CDR3 protein is one row after TCRdb ran MiXCR on the 5' RACE reads. The sample lists some 1.8 million distinct CDR3 sequences; roughly two fifths were seen once. Sequences were obtained from blood. Receptors were obtained from a human donor in good health. Both conserved end residues are part of each CDR3. The order of the fields is CDR3 length, V gene, clone size, D gene, J gene, CDR3 DNA, CDR3 protein. The D gene is left open where the match is weak. Clone sizes are given selectively: once, few, many, or a class where the clone is expanded.

CDR3 length: 13
V gene: TRBV29-1
clone size: -
D gene: TRBD1
J gene: TRBJ2-7
CDR3 DNA: TGCAGCGTTGGACAGGGGATTACCAATGAGCAGTACTTC
CDR3 protein: CSVGQGITNEQYF

CDR3 length: 13
V gene: TRBV29-1
clone size: -
D gene: TRBD1
J gene: TRBJ2-5
CDR3 DNA: TGCAGCGTCGCGGACAGGGCCCGCGATGAGCAGTACTTC
CDR3 protein: CSVADRARDEQYF

CDR3 length: 15
V gene: TRBV4-3
clone size: -
D gene: -
J gene: TRBJ1-6
CDR3 DNA: TGCGCCAGGGTGGAAGGGATCGTCTATAATTCACCCCTCCACTTT
CDR3 protein: CARVEGIVYNSPLHF

CDR3 length: 13
V gene: TRBV29-1
clone size: many
D gene: -
J gene: TRBJ2-1
CDR3 DNA: TGCAGCGCTGCTCGGGACACCTACAATGAGCAGTTCTTC
CDR3 protein: CSAARDTYNEQFF

CDR3 length: 13
V gene: TRBV18
clone size: few
D gene: -
J gene: TRBJ2-7
CDR3 DNA: TGTGCCAGCTCACCCGACCCCTCCTACGAGCAGTACTTC
CDR3 protein: CASSPDPSYEQYF

CDR3 length: 14
V gene: TRBV7-2
clone size: many
D gene: TRBD1
J gene: TRBJ1-6
CDR3 DNA: TGTGCCAGCAGCTTAAGACAGGGGAATTCACCCCTCCACTTT
CDR3 protein: CASSLRQGNSPLHF

CDR3 length: 13
V gene: TRBV29-1
clone size: few
D gene: -
J gene: TRBJ1-2
CDR3 DNA: TGCAGCGTTGAAGTAACAGGAGGGGGTGGCTACACCTTC
CDR3 protein: CSVEVTGGGGYTF

CDR3 length: 17
V gene: TRBV20-1
clone size: -
D gene: TRBD2
J gene: TRBJ2-5
CDR3 DNA: TGCAGTGCTAGAGATTACCTCCTAGCGGGGTACCAAGAGACCCAGTACTTC
CDR3 protein: CSARDYLLAGYQETQYF

CDR3 length: 16
V gene: TRBV7-9
clone size: -
D gene: -
J gene: TRBJ1-6
CDR3 DNA: TGTGCCAGCAGCTCAGAGCGGGACTACTATAATTCACCCCTCCACTTT
CDR3 protein: CASSSERDYYNSPLHF

CDR3 length: 14
V gene: TRBV9
clone size: -
D gene: TRBD1
J gene: TRBJ2-7
CDR3 DNA: TGTGCCAGCAGCGCCCGGGACAGAAGCTACGAGCAGTACTTC
CDR3 protein: CASSARDRSYEQYF

CDR3 length: 14
V gene: TRBV29-1
clone size: once
D gene: -
J gene: TRBJ1-1
CDR3 DNA: TGCAGCGCCGGTACCGGGACCCTAGATTCGGAAGCTTTCTTT
CDR3 protein: CSAGTGTLDSEAFF

CDR3 length: 15
V gene: TRBV7-2
clone size: few
D gene: -
J gene: TRBJ2-7
CDR3 DNA: TGTGCCAGCAGCTACGTACCGGGAATTACCTACGAGCAGTACTTC
CDR3 protein: CASSYVPGITYEQYF

CDR3 length: 15
V gene: TRBV20-1
clone size: few
D gene: TRBD2
J gene: TRBJ2-5
CDR3 DNA: TGCAGTGCTCTCACCGGGGGGGGCCTTGGAGAGACCCAGTACTTC
CDR3 protein: CSALTGGGLGETQYF